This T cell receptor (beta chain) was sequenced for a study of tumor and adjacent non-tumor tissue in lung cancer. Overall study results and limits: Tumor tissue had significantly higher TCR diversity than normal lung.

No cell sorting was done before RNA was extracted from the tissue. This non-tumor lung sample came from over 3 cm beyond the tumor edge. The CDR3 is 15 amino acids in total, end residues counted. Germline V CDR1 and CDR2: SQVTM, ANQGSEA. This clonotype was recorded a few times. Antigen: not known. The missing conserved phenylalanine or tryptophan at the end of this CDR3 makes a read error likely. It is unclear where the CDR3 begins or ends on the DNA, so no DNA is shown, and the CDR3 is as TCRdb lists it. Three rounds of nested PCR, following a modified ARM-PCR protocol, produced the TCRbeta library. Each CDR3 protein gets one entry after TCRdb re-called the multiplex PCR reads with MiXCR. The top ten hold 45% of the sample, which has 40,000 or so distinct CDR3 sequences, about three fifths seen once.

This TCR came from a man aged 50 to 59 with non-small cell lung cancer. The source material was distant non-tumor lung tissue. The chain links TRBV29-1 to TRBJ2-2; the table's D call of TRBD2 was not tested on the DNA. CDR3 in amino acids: CSVDYWGGNTGELLL.